One and the same sample provided the 3 T cell receptor beta chains below, sequenced in a study of glioma-infiltrating T cells. Using RNA template, CDR3s of TCR alpha and beta were amplified with iRepertoire arm-PCR. TCRdb called the multiplex PCR reads again in MiXCR, with one record for every CDR3 protein. The data show around 99,000 distinct CDR3 sequences, less than 30% seen once. Sample: glioma tissue, nonneoplastic brain tissue, or PBMCs (not recorded which). The receptors come from a human donor with low-grade glioma or glioblastoma, undergoing nonglioma brain surgery, or in good health (not recorded which).

This clonotype appeared many times. The gene calls are TRBV28 and TRBJ1-1; D gene unclear. Looked up from germline, CDR1 is MDHEN and CDR2 is SYDVKM. V was trimmed by 4 bases and J by 6 bases, leaving 15 bases between them. The CDR3 length is 14 residues. CDR3 sequence: CASSSPRGSAEAFF. CDR3 bases: TGTGCCAGCAGTTCCCCGAGAGGGAGCGCTGAAGCTTTCTTT.

This clonotype was seen at least ten times. The genes are TRBV7-9 and TRBJ1-1, with D possibly matching TRBD1 (5 bases). Germline CDR1 and CDR2: SEHNR and FQNEAQ (reference sequence). The V end lost 4 bases, the J end lost 0 bases, and 12 bases lay between the germline ends. CDR3 size: 15 residues. The CDR3 nucleotides are TGTGCCAGCAGCTCTACCGGGACTGTGAACACTGAAGCTTTCTTT. Amino acid sequence: CASSSTGTVNTEAFF. The full variable domain, with the rest looked up from reference TRBV7-9 and TRBJ1-1, is DTGVSQNPRHKITKRGQNVTFRCDPISEHNRLYWYRQTLGQGPEFLTYFQNEAQLEKSRLLSDRFSAERPKGSFSTLEIQRTEQGDSAMYLCASSSTGTVNTEAFFGQGTRLTVV.

This clonotype was seen a few times. The genes are TRBV10-3 and TRBJ1-1; D not certain. The CDR3 spans 10 residues. Trimming took 2 bases from V and 8 from J, leaving 3 bases between them. Germline V gene lookup returns CDR1 ENHRY and CDR2 SYGVKD. CDR3 region: CAISEPEAFF. CDR3 coding DNA: TGTGCCATCAGTGAGCCCGAAGCTTTCTTT.